Each of the 32 T cell receptor beta chains below was sequenced from the same sample in a study of graft-versus-host responses after intestinal transplantation. The data were produced by immunoSEQ multiplex PCR, yet TCRdb's version contains in-frame clones alone and is incomplete. The sample has roughly 77,000 clones, 89% seen once. No antigen has been assigned to these receptors. This material consisted of unstimulated CD8+ T cells sorted from spleen or lymph node cells, taken before intestinal transplant. Receptors originate from a human donor who received an intestinal transplant.

The genes are TRBV6-5 and TRBJ2-2; D remains unclear. This CDR3 is built from 15 residues. The germline CDR1 and CDR2 sequences are MNHEY and SVGAGI. Trimming pared 0 bases from V and 1 base from J, leaving 6 bases between. CDR3 in amino acids: CASSYSSGNTGELFF. The DNA of the CDR3 is TGTGCCAGCAGTTACTCATCCGGGAACACCGGGGAGCTGTTTTTT.

This clone was recorded only once. This chain links TRBV29-1 with TRBJ2-7; 9 bases line up with TRBD1. J lost 5 bases, V lost 1 base, and 9 bases had no gene match. The germline CDR1 and CDR2 sequences are SQVTM and ANQGSEA. The CDR3 sequence is 15 residues long. CDR3 loop: CSVEGTGTGIDEQYF. Here the CDR3 DNA reads TGCAGCGTTGAAGGCACCGGGACAGGGATCGACGAGCAGTACTTC.

This chain connects TRBV21-1 to TRBJ1-6; the D call in the table, TRBD1, was not verified against the DNA. TRBV21-1 is assigned pseudogene status. There are 18 residues in the CDR3. The CDR3 sequence is CASSKGRTGELYNSPLHF. The CDR3 region has the DNA TGTGCCAGCAGCAAAGGGAGAACAGGGGAACTCTATAATTCACCCCTCCACTTT.

J is TRBJ1-1 and V is TRBV4-1, with a possible D match to TRBD1 (5 bases). The V and J ends lost 4 bases and 0 bases respectively, with 9 bases between them. The germline V gene has CDR1 MGHRA and CDR2 YSYEKL. The CDR3 runs to 14 residues. CDR3 sequence reads: CASSPAGLNTEAFF. DNA of the CDR3: TGCGCCAGCAGCCCTGCGGGGCTGAACACTGAAGCTTTCTTT.

The chain couples TRBV6-1 to TRBJ2-7, with D tentatively TRBD2 (5 bases). This CDR3 is 15 amino acids long. The germline V gene encodes CDR1 MNHNS and CDR2 SASEGT. Trimming removed 4 bases from V and 6 bases from J, with 19 bases in between. This CDR3 is CASSAARELAREQYF. CDR3 in DNA: TGTGCCAGCAGTGCGGCAAGGGAGCTAGCACGCGAGCAGTACTTC.

DNA for the CDR3: TGTGCCAGCAGCCCTCACGGGACTGGTACCTACGAGCAGTACTTC. Amino acid sequence: CASSPHGTGTYEQYF. The chain is built from TRBV27 and TRBJ2-7, with D perhaps matching TRBD2 (6 bases). The CDR3 is 15 residues long. Germline CDR1 reads MNHEY; CDR2 reads SMNVEV (reference sequence). Trimming stripped 6 bases from V and 2 bases from J, with 17 bases between.

This clone has a single count. The rearrangement joins TRBV7-2 to TRBJ1-4; D call uncertain. The CDR3 is 15 amino acids. In germline, CDR1 is SGHTA, CDR2 FQGNSA. V lost 2 bases and J 7 bases, leaving 14 bases between the germline ends. The CDR3 loop reads CASSLIFRRSEKLFF. The CDR3 region has the DNA TGTGCCAGCAGCTTAATATTCCGGAGGAGTGAAAAACTGTTTTTT.

The chain joins TRBV9 to TRBJ2-5, with a possible D match to TRBD2 (6 bases). Trimming stripped 4 bases from V and 1 base from J, with 11 bases between. The V gene's germline CDR1 is SGDLS and CDR2 YYNGEE. The CDR3 totals 14 residues. CDR3 nucleotide sequence: TGTGCCAGCAGCCGGGACTTGGGCCAAGAGACCCAGTACTTC. Translation: CASSRDLGQETQYF.

The chain is built from TRBV5-4 and TRBJ2-2; 15 bases align to TRBD2. Germline CDR1 SGHNT, CDR2 YYREEE (reference sequence). V lost 3 bases to trimming and J lost 0 bases; unmatched junction nucleotides: 6. The length of the CDR3 is 19 residues. The DNA for the CDR3 is TGTGCCAGCAGCTCGCCGGGACTAGCGGGGGGTCCGAACACCGGGGAGCTGTTTTTT. Translated, it gives CASSSPGLAGGPNTGELFF. The whole variable domain, filled in from reference TRBV5-4 and TRBJ2-2, reads ETGVTQSPTHLIKTRGQQVTLRCSSQSGHNTVSWYQQALGQGPQFIFQYYREEENGRGNFPPRFSGLQFPNYSSELNVNALELDDSALYLCASSSPGLAGGPNTGELFFGEGSRLTVL.

The chain uses TRBV27 and TRBJ2-2, with 8 nucleotides matching TRBD1. Trimming at V came to 1 base and at J to 6 bases, leaving 4 bases not matched to a gene. The CDR3 has 15 amino acids. Germline CDR1 and CDR2: MNHEY and SMNVEV (reference sequence). The CDR3 loop reads CASSLWYRGSGELFF. As DNA, the CDR3 is TGTGCCAGCAGTTTATGGTACAGGGGGTCCGGGGAGCTGTTTTTT.

V is TRBV27 and J is TRBJ1-1, with unresolved D. The V end lost 2 bases, the J end lost 2 bases, and 9 bases lay between the germline ends. The germline V gene has CDR1 MNHEY and CDR2 SMNVEV (reference sequence). This CDR3 region has 14 residues. CDR3 sequence (DNA): TGTGCCAGCAGTTTAGGGGAGGGAAACACTGAAGCTTTCTTT. It encodes CASSLGEGNTEAFF.

V gene TRBV28 combines with J gene TRBJ2-1; tentatively, D is TRBD2 (5 bases). Germline assignment: CDR1 MDHEN and CDR2 SYDVKM. CDR3 length: 14 amino acids. V dropped 3 bases and J dropped 12 bases, with 18 bases sitting between them. Written as DNA, the CDR3 is TGTGCCAGCAGTTTTGCGGGCTCTAGTGGAGGGCAGTTCTTC. Translating it yields CASSFAGSSGGQFF.

The chain is built from TRBV29-1 and TRBJ1-1; D is possibly TRBD1 (5 bases). The CDR3 has 13 residues. Germline assignment: CDR1 SQVTM and CDR2 ANQGSEA. V gave up 0 bases and J gave up 5 bases, with 10 bases separating them. CDR3 DNA sequence: TGCAGCGTTGAAGAGAGGGAGGGGACTGAAGCTTTCTTT. Its protein product is CSVEEREGTEAFF.

The rearrangement joins TRBV15 to TRBJ2-1, with a possible D match to TRBD1 (5 bases). This CDR3 comprises 15 residues. The V end was cut by 0 bases, the J end by 1 base, with 7 bases between. The germline gives CDR1 LNHNV, CDR2 YYDKDF (reference sequence). CDR3 amino acids: CATSREGVSYNEQFF. In DNA form, the CDR3 reads TGTGCCACCAGCAGAGAAGGGGTTTCCTACAATGAGCAGTTCTTC.

V is TRBV12-5 and J is TRBJ1-2; D is unclear. The V end was cut by 5 bases, the J end by 0 bases, with 22 bases between. The V gene's germline CDR1 is LGHNT and CDR2 FRNRAP. This CDR3 has 18 amino acids. The CDR3 reads CASGPGNGLDLANYGYTF. The CDR3 DNA sequence: TGTGCTAGTGGTCCAGGAAATGGTCTGGATTTAGCTAACTATGGCTACACCTTC.

This chain links TRBV28 with TRBJ1-1; a weak D match, TRBD1 (6 bases). Germline V gene data show CDR1 as MDHEN and CDR2 as SYDVKM. The CDR3 extends over 16 amino acids. Trimming stripped 1 base from V and 2 bases from J, with 14 bases between. This chain's CDR3 is CASSLFLTGLNTEAFF. For the CDR3, the DNA is TGTGCCAGCAGTTTATTCCTGACAGGACTCAACACTGAAGCTTTCTTT.

This sequence joins TRBV7-9 and TRBJ2-3, with TRBD1 identical over 7 bases. Germline V gene data show CDR1 as SEHNR and CDR2 as FQNEAQ (reference sequence). There are 19 residues in the CDR3. J was trimmed by 2 bases and V by 5 bases; bases with no gene match: 19. The DNA of the CDR3 is TGTGCCAGCAGCGACTACCGGGACAGACTTGACTCTGTCACAGATACGCAGTATTTT. It translates to CASSDYRDRLDSVTDTQYF. The full variable domain, with the rest looked up from reference TRBV7-9 and TRBJ2-3, is DTGVSQNPRHKITKRGQNVTFRCDPISEHNRLYWYRQTLGQGPEFLTYFQNEAQLEKSRLLSDRFSAERPKGSFSTLEIQRTEQGDSAMYLCASSDYRDRLDSVTDTQYFGPGTRLTVL.

This clone has just a few counts. The gene calls are TRBV4-1 and TRBJ2-7, with 9 bases lining up with TRBD2. J was trimmed by 5 bases and V by 0 bases; bases with no gene match: 5. The CDR3 spans 15 residues. Germline V gene sequence: CDR1 MGHRA, CDR2 YSYEKL. DNA of the CDR3: TGCGCCAGCAGCCAAGATTGGGCGGGGGGGGACGAGCAGTACTTC. Its protein product is CASSQDWAGGDEQYF.

This clone was observed a single time. This rearrangement joins TRBV28 to TRBJ2-7; perhaps TRBD1 as D (5 bases). Germline V gene data show CDR1 as MDHEN and CDR2 as SYDVKM. Trimming removed 2 bases at V and 2 bases at J, with 7 bases between. The CDR3 loop spans 13 amino acids. CDR3 bases: TGTGCCAGCAGTTTAACGGACACCTACGAGCAGTACTTC. Amino acid sequence: CASSLTDTYEQYF.

The V call is TRBV5-5, the J call TRBJ2-5; TRBD2 matches at 11 bases. Germline CDR1 reads SGHKS; CDR2 reads YYEKEE (reference sequence). Trimming removed 5 bases from V and 5 bases from J; junction bases left unmatched: 8. The CDR3 extends over 15 amino acids. The DNA for the CDR3 is TGTGCCAGCAGTGCTCCTAGCGGGGGGTTCGAGACCCAGTACTTC. Translated: CASSAPSGGFETQYF.

The gene calls are TRBV14 and TRBJ2-7; D is unclear. V was shortened by 2 bases and J by 2 bases, with 13 bases between the two germline ends. The CDR3 covers 15 residues. Germline CDR1 reads SGHDN; CDR2 reads FVKESK. In DNA, the CDR3 is TGTGCCAGCAGCCAATTGCTTTCTAGAACCTACGAGCAGTACTTC. It is translated as CASSQLLSRTYEQYF.

This clone was picked up one time. This chain uses TRBV27 with TRBJ2-7; D might be TRBD1 (5 bases). The CDR3 spans 14 residues. From germline, CDR1 is MNHEY and CDR2 SMNVEV (reference sequence). The ends were cut back, 5 bases at V and 5 bases at J, with 16 bases in the middle. The chain's CDR3 is CASSPDPRVNEQYF. CDR3 in DNA: TGTGCCAGCAGTCCCGACCCCAGGGTAAACGAGCAGTACTTC.

The V gene is TRBV29-1, the J gene TRBJ1-1, with D maybe TRBD1 (5 bases). Trimming removed 5 bases at V and 1 base at J, with 11 bases between. The germline V gene has CDR1 SQVTM and CDR2 ANQGSEA. This CDR3 comprises 13 residues. The CDR3 DNA follows: TGCAGCGTTTATGGTGGGGCGAACACTGAAGCTTTCTTT. Protein: CSVYGGANTEAFF.

The chain couples TRBV5-4 to TRBJ2-3; TRBD2 matches 8 bases. V gave up 3 bases and J gave up 4 bases; unmatched junction bases: 10. The CDR3 consists of 16 residues. Germline CDR1 reads SGHNT; CDR2 reads YYREEE (reference sequence). The CDR3 DNA is TGTGCCAGCAGCTGGGAGGGACTAGTAGATCCAGATACGCAGTATTTT. Translation: CASSWEGLVDPDTQYF.

The genes are TRBV6-5 and TRBJ2-3; 12 bases map to TRBD2. The CDR3 is 16 residues long. The V and J ends lost 4 bases and 3 bases, in that order; junction bases with no gene match: 5. CDR1 and CDR2 (germline): MNHEY, SVGAGI. For the CDR3, the DNA is TGTGCCAGCAGTTTCGCTAGCGGGAGGGGGACAGATACGCAGTATTTT. It translates to CASSFASGRGTDTQYF.

A single count supports this clone. This rearrangement joins TRBV23-1 to TRBJ1-2; the D gene is possibly TRBD1 (6 bases). TRBV23-1 is assigned to the ORF class and has an uncertain function. CDR3 length equals 14 residues. The V and J ends lost 2 bases and 6 bases respectively, with 13 bases between them. CDR3 coding DNA: TGCGCCAGCAGTCAACCCACAGGGCGTAATGGCTACACCTTC. It specifies CASSQPTGRNGYTF.

This chain connects TRBV28 to TRBJ2-3, with TRBD2 identical over 13 bases. The ends lost 2 bases at V and 2 bases at J; junction bases unmatched: 7. This CDR3 is 18 amino acids long. Germline CDR1 is MDHEN and CDR2 is SYDVKM. The CDR3 bases are TGTGCCAGCAGTTTAGGACTAGCGGGAGTGGAACCCACAGATACGCAGTATTTT. Its protein is CASSLGLAGVEPTDTQYF.

This clone was seen just once. The J gene is TRBJ2-3, the V gene TRBV5-1; TRBD1 is a possible D gene (5 bases). The CDR3 runs 17 residues. V was clipped by 1 base and J by 3 bases, with 18 bases between them. CDR1 and CDR2 from the germline V gene are SGHRS and YFSETQ. CDR3 region: CASSLRQGSIDTDTQYF. The CDR3 nucleotides are TGCGCCAGCAGCTTGAGGCAGGGCAGTATCGATACAGATACGCAGTATTTT.

The chain links TRBV30 to TRBJ2-7, with 10 positions matching TRBD2. J was trimmed by 2 bases and V by 2 bases; bases with no gene match: 3. CDR1 is GTSNPN and CDR2 is SVGIG in the germline V gene (reference sequence). The CDR3 consists of 14 residues. The CDR3 DNA sequence: TGTGCCTGGAGTCCTAGCGGGGGCCCCTACGAGCAGTACTTC. Encoded protein: CAWSPSGGPYEQYF.

The chain links TRBV6-4 to TRBJ2-3; D might be TRBD1 (6 bases). Germline V lookup: CDR1 MRHNA, CDR2 SNTAGT. V was pared by 3 bases and J by 3 bases, with 13 bases between. The CDR3 is made up of 15 amino acids. The CDR3 DNA sequence: TGTGCCAGCAGTGAAAGGGCAGGGGTAACAGATACGCAGTATTTT. Protein sequence: CASSERAGVTDTQYF.

This clone was seen once. The chain is built from TRBV10-2 and TRBJ1-2; 8 nucleotides line up with TRBD1. This CDR3 is 13 amino acids long. V was clipped by 2 bases and J by 8 bases; unmatched bases: 4. CDR1 is WSHSY, CDR2 SAAADI, per germline. The CDR3 region has the DNA TGCGCCAGCAGTGAGGGGACAGGATCGGGCTACACCTTC. This codes for CASSEGTGSGYTF.

The J gene is TRBJ1-4, the V gene TRBV5-1, with TRBD1 as a possible D gene (5 bases). Deletions cut 1 base from V and 6 bases from J, with 19 bases between. Looked up from germline, CDR1 is SGHRS and CDR2 is YFSETQ. CDR3 length equals 17 residues. CDR3 sequence: CASSLNPRAGRDEKLFF. DNA for the CDR3: TGCGCCAGCAGCTTGAACCCTCGGGCAGGGAGGGATGAAAAACTGTTTTTT.